The 2 T cell receptor beta chains below all came from one sample that was sequenced in a study of T cell responses to AZD1222 COVID-19 vaccine (dated by TCRdb to the early 2020s). According to the study, the label for this sample's time point signals: baseline before first vaccination. Receptor libraries were prepared by the immunoSEQ multiplex PCR assay. Imported from immuneACCESS, the table was reduced by TCRdb to in-frame sequences with V and J called. These copies leave out some clones; in studies compared against another copy, an unresolved V gene accounts for under half, and the cause of the remainder is not known. The sample has over 150,000 clones on record, roughly 90% of them singletons. About 3% of the sample belongs to the ten largest clones. The sequencing here drew on peripheral blood, taken on day 0 of AZD1222 vaccination. The source of these receptors is an adult in good health.

This clone was recorded a few times. The J gene is TRBJ1-6, the V gene TRBV11-2; 8 bases are shared with TRBD1. Germline CDR1 is SGHAT and CDR2 is FQNNGV. This CDR3 region has 15 residues. Unmatched junction bases numbered 4, after V lost 1 base and J lost 8 bases. CDR3 protein: CASSLAGGEYSPLHF. The CDR3 nucleotides are TGTGCCAGCAGCTTAGCAGGGGGCGAGTATTCACCCCTCCACTTT. The whole variable domain, filled in from reference TRBV11-2 and TRBJ1-6, reads EAGVAQSPRYKIIEKRQSVAFWCNPISGHATLYWYQQILGQGPKLLIQFQNNGVVDDSQLPKDRFSAERLKGVDSTLKIQPAKLEDSAVYLCASSLAGGEYSPLHFGNGTRLTVT.

The chain has TRBV4-2 and TRBJ2-2, with a tentative D call TRBD1 (5 bases). The CDR3 runs to 14 residues. CDR1 is LGHNA, CDR2 YNFKEQ, per germline. V dropped 5 bases and J dropped 6 bases, with 13 bases sitting between them. The CDR3 is CASSKGSISGELFF. In nucleotides, the CDR3 is TGTGCCAGCAGCAAGGGGTCTATCTCCGGGGAGCTGTTTTTT.